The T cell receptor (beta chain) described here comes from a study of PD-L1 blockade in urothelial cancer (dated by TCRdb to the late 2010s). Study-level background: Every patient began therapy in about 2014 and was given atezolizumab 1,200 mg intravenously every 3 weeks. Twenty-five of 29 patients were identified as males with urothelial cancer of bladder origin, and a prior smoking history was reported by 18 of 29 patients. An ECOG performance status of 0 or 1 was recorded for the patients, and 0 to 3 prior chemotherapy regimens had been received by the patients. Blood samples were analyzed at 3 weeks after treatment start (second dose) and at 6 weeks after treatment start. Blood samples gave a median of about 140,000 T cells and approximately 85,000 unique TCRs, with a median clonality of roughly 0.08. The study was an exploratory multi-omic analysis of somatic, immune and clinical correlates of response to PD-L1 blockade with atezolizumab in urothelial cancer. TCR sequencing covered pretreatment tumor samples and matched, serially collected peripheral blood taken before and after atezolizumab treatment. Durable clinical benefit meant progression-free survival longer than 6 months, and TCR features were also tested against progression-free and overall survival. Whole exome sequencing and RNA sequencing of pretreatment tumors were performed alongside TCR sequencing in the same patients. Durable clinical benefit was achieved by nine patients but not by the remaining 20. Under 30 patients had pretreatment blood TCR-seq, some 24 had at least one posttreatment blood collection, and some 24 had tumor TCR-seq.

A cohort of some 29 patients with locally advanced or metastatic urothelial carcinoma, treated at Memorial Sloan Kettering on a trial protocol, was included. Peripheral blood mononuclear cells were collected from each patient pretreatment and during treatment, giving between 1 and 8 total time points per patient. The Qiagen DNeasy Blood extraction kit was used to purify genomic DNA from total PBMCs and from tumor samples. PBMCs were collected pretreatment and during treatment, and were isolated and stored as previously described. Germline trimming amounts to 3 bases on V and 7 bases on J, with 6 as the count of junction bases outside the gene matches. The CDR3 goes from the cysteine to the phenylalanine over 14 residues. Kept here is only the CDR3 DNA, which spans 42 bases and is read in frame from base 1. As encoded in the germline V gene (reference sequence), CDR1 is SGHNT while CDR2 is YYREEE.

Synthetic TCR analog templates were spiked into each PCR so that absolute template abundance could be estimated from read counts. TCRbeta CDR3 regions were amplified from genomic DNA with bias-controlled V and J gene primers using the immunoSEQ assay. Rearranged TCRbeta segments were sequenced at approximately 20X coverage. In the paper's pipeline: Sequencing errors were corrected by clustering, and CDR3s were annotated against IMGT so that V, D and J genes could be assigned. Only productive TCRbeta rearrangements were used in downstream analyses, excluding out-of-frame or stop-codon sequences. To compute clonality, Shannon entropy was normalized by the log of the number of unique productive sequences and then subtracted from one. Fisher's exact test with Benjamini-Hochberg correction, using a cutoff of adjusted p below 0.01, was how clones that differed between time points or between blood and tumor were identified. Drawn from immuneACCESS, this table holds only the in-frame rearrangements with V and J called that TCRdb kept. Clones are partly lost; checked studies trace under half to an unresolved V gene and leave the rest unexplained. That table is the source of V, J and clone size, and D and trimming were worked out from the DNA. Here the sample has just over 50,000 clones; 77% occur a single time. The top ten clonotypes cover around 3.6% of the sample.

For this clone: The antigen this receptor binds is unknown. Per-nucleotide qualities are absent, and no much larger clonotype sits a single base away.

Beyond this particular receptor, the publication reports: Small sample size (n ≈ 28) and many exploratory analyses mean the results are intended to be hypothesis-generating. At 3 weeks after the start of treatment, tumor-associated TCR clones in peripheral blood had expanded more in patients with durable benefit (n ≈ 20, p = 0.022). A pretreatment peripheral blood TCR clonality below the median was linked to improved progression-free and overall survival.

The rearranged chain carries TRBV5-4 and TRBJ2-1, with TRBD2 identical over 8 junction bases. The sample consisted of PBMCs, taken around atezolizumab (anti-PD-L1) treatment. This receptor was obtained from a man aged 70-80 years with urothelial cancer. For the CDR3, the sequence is CASSSLAVGNEQFF. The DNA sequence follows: TGTGCCAGCAGCTCACTAGCGGTGGGAAATGAGCAGTTCTTC.